The 9 T cell receptor beta chains given below trace back to one sample, sequenced in a study of OX40 agonist ivuxolimab in advanced cancers. Measured with immunoSEQ multiplex PCR; TCRdb has only the in-frame clones, and not every one. Altogether more than 50,000 clones are present, approximately 80% being singletons, with the ten largest covering over 1.1%. The sequenced sample was CD4+ or CD8+ T cells sorted from blood, obtained in a trial of the OX40 agonist ivuxolimab. These TCRs come from an adult with an advanced solid tumor such as melanoma, head and neck, liver or kidney cancer.

This rearrangement joins TRBV11-2 to TRBJ2-7; D may be TRBD1 (5 bases). The CDR3 runs 14 residues. The V end lost 5 bases, the J end lost 2 bases, and 13 bases lay between the germline ends. CDR1 SGHAT and CDR2 FQNNGV come from the germline V gene. CDR3 DNA sequence: TGTGCCAGCAGCCCCAGGGCGGACGCCTACGAGCAGTACTTC. Translated: CASSPRADAYEQYF.

This sequence joins TRBV7-8 and TRBJ1-2, with D unclear. CDR1 is SGHVS and CDR2 is FQNEAQ in the germline V gene. V dropped 1 base and J dropped 7 bases, with 19 bases sitting between them. The CDR3 totals 16 residues. CDR3 protein: CASSLGGLSGTGGYTF. CDR3 coding DNA: TGTGCCAGCAGCTTAGGTGGGCTTTCGGGCACGGGTGGCTACACCTTC.

V gene TRBV6-1 combines with J gene TRBJ2-1; D gene uncertain. Trimming pared 8 bases from V and 4 bases from J, leaving 6 bases between. Germline-derived CDR1 and CDR2 are MNHNS and SASEGT. The CDR3 is 11 residues long. The CDR3, as DNA: TGTGCCAGCGCCTTTTACAATGAGCAGTTCTTC. As protein: CASAFYNEQFF.

There are a few counts of this clone. The chain carries TRBV11-1 and TRBJ2-3; 8 bases are shared with TRBD2. V trimming: 5 bases; J trimming: 4 bases; junction bases outside the gene matches: 5. Per the germline V gene, CDR1 is SGHAT and CDR2 is FQDESV (reference sequence). CDR3 length equals 14 residues. Written as DNA, the CDR3 is TGTGCCAGCAGCGCCACACTAGCGGCAGATACGCAGTATTTT. It is translated as CASSATLAADTQYF.

The chain couples TRBV6-4 to TRBJ1-1, with D possibly TRBD1 on 5 matching bases. The CDR3 has 13 amino acids. With 6 bases removed from V and 1 base from J, the gap between germline ends came to 9 bases. The germline gives CDR1 MRHNA, CDR2 SNTAGT. DNA for the CDR3: TGTGCCAGCAGCCAAGGACAGAACACTGAAGCTTTCTTT. It translates to CASSQGQNTEAFF.

The V call is TRBV6-5, the J call TRBJ2-2; a weak D match, TRBD2 (6 bases). The CDR3 is 14 residues long. Trimming removed 6 bases from V and 6 bases from J, with 14 bases in between. The germline V gene encodes CDR1 MNHEY and CDR2 SVGAGI. The CDR3 protein is CASSPTSLAGELFF. As DNA, the CDR3 is TGTGCCAGCAGCCCCACTAGCTTAGCCGGGGAGCTGTTTTTT.

This clone was counted once. V and J are TRBV21-1 and TRBJ2-2; the DNA was not compared with TRBD1, the D call given in the table. TRBV21-1 has pseudogene status. The CDR3 totals 12 residues. As DNA, the CDR3 is TGTGCCAAGATACAGGGTTCCGGGGAGCTGTTTTTT. Translating it yields CAKIQGSGELFF.

The chain couples TRBV7-9 to TRBJ1-6; D perhaps matches TRBD1 (5 bases). V lost 0 bases and J lost 10, with 16 bases in between. From germline, CDR1 is SEHNR and CDR2 FQNEAQ (reference sequence). This CDR3 has 16 amino acids. CDR3 bases: TGTGCCAGCAGCTTAGCTCATGGGGGTGGAGGATCACCCCTCCACTTT. This sequence encodes CASSLAHGGGGSPLHF. Full variable domain (rest looked up from reference TRBV7-9 and TRBJ1-6): DTGVSQNPRHKITKRGQNVTFRCDPISEHNRLYWYRQTLGQGPEFLTYFQNEAQLEKSRLLSDRFSAERPKGSFSTLEIQRTEQGDSAMYLCASSLAHGGGGSPLHFGNGTRLTVT.

This chain connects TRBV27 to TRBJ2-7; D is unclear. This CDR3 has 13 residues. Germline values: CDR1 MNHEY, CDR2 SMNVEV (reference sequence). The germline V and J ends were trimmed by 3 bases and 4 bases, with 10 bases remaining between them. CDR3 in DNA: TGTGCCAGCAGTTTCGGTAGGATTTACGAGCAGTACTTC. Translating gives CASSFGRIYEQYF.